This TCR beta chain was found in a study of blood T cell repertoires in COVID-19 (dated by TCRdb to the early 2020s). For the wider study: The collaborator samples originated in the United States, Italy and Spain and spanned the acute and convalescent phases of COVID-19. The prospective study material was composed of cDNA or gDNA derived from T cells, B-cell-depleted T cells, or PBMCs. A de-identified subject ID, COVID-19 status, age in years and sex were almost always included in the sample metadata. Samples were obtained from the ongoing ImmuneRACE study (first 160 participants) and from 950 to 1,500 subjects provided by 6 global collaborators. Where HLA class I and class II types were available, the types were taken from metadata supplied by the sample provider, not from assay-based typing. The repertoires were made available in a free public database intended to serve as a resource for research on the immune response to SARS-CoV-2. The dataset comprised deeply sampled blood TCRbeta repertoires from subjects exposed to, actively infected with, or recovered from COVID-19.

The investigation overall reported the following: Clinical and demographic metadata were provided uncurated, with the amount varying by source and participant.

TCRbeta CDR3 regions were amplified from genomic DNA by means of the immunoSEQ Assay, a bias-controlled multiplex PCR. In the original analysis: Within the assay, amplification of reference gene primers was used to estimate how many nucleated cells each sample contained. To quantify the absolute abundance of each unique TCRbeta CDR3 rearrangement, sequence reads were collapsed and filtered. Productive Simpson clonality was computed per sample as the square root of Simpson's diversity index over productive rearrangements. TCRdb's version of the immuneACCESS table is confined to in-frame rearrangements and falls short of the full clone set. An unresolved V gene accounts for under half of the shortfall where checked; the remainder is of unknown origin. Clonal size and the V and J genes are those of that table, whereas D and trimming came from the DNA. The sample table records about 89,000 clones; roughly 96% of these occur just once. Of the sample, more than 4% is held by the ten largest clones.

About this clone: Its antigen specificity is not known. No base qualities exist here, and no much larger clone lies one base off it.

Inclusive of the bounding cysteine and phenylalanine, the CDR3 is 13 residues long. Just the 39-base CDR3 DNA is kept, in frame starting at base 1. V is shortened by 0 bases, J by 5 bases, and the region joining them spans 4 bases. CDR1 LGHNA and CDR2 YSLEER were looked up in the germline V gene. Collaborating institutions collected whole blood in K2EDTA tubes following their own protocols. Collaborator samples were shipped for TCRbeta analysis as frozen whole blood, isolated PBMCs, or DNA extracted from either sample type. Sample: peripheral blood. This receptor was taken from a human donor with active COVID-19. The donor label of this sample is uncertain. Here the chain combines TRBV4-3 and TRBJ2-2; the D gene assignment is ambiguous. The CDR3 protein sequence reads: CASSQDNTGELFF. In nucleotides, the sequence is TGCGCCAGCAGCCAAGATAATACCGGGGAGCTGTTTTTT.